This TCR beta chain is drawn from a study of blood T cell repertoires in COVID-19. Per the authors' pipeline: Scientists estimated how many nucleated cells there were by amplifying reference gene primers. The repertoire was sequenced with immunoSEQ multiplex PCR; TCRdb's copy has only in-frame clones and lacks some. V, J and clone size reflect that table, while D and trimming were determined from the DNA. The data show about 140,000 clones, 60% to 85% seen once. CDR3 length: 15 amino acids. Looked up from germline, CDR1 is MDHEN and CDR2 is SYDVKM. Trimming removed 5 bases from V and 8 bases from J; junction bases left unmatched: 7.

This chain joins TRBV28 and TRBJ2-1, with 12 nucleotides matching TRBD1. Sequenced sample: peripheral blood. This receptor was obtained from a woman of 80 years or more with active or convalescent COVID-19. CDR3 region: CASSPLGTGGDEQFF. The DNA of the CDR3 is TGTGCCAGCAGTCCCCTGGGGACAGGGGGCGATGAGCAGTTCTTC.